The 27 T cell receptor beta chains below were found in one sample sequenced in a study of T cells in Graves' hyperthyroidism and ophthalmopathy. Using RNA transcripts as the source, TCR beta CDR3 regions were amplified. TCR CDR3 regions were first amplified by RT-PCR with HTBI primers. TCRdb independently ran MiXCR on the multiplex PCR reads; one entry per CDR3 protein. In the table there are roughly 290,000 distinct CDR3 sequences, around 13% of which are singletons. What was sequenced was blood. Receptors originate from a woman aged 35 to 49 with Graves' hyperthyroidism.

This clonotype has ten or more counts. The CDR3 spells CASGGNLRITDTQYF. The CDR3 nucleotides read TGTGCCAGCGGGGGAAATTTGAGGATCACAGATACGCAGTATTTT. This chain joins TRBV2 and TRBJ2-3; D tentatively fits TRBD1 or TRBD2 (5 bases each). Trimming shortened V by 8 bases and J by 2 bases, and 17 bases separated the two germline ends. Germline V lookup: CDR1 SNHLY, CDR2 FYNNEI. The CDR3 is 15 amino acids.

The rearrangement links TRBV5-1 to TRBJ2-7; 12 bases match TRBD2. Trimming at V came to 3 bases and at J to 7 bases, leaving 8 bases not matched to a gene. Germline values: CDR1 SGHRS, CDR2 YFSETQ. The CDR3 length is 15 residues. CDR3 sequence: CASSSGLAGRREQYF. The CDR3 region has the DNA TGCGCCAGCAGCTCGGGACTAGCGGGCCGCAGAGAGCAGTACTTC.

This clonotype was seen many times. The V gene is TRBV30, the J gene TRBJ2-4; 11 nucleotides align to TRBD2. The CDR3 has 13 amino acids. After removal of 7 bases from V and 6 bases from J, the junction contained 5 bases not matched to a gene. Germline V gene lookup returns CDR1 GTSNPN and CDR2 SVGIG (reference sequence). CDR3 DNA: TGTGCCTTTTCTGGGACTAGCGGAAACATTCAGTACTTC. Residues: CAFSGTSGNIQYF.

This clonotype appeared many times. The rearrangement uses TRBV13 and TRBJ1-1, with D possibly matching TRBD1 (6 bases). CDR1 and CDR2 from the germline V gene are PRHDT and FYEKMQ (reference sequence). Trimming took off 5 bases at V and 3 bases at J, with 16 bases between the two ends. CDR3 length: 15 amino acids. In nucleotides, the CDR3 is TGTGCCAGCAGCGGAGAACAGGGAAAGTACACTGAAGCTTTCTTT. Its protein is CASSGEQGKYTEAFF. Based on the CDR3 plus reference TRBV13 and TRBJ1-1, the full variable domain is AAGVIQSPRHLIKEKRETATLKCYPIPRHDTVYWYQQGPGQDPQFLISFYEKMQSDKGSIPDRFSAQQFSDYHSELNMSSLELGDSALYFCASSGEQGKYTEAFFGQGTRLTVV.

In regard to this clonotype: This may come from a read error, since a much larger clone is one base off. In DNA form, the CDR3 reads TGTGCCAGCTCAACGGGACTAATCAAGTCCTACGAGCAGTACTTC. Protein: CASSTGLIKSYEQYF. This sequence joins TRBV18 and TRBJ2-7; 7 nucleotides match TRBD2. The CDR3 has 15 amino acids. J was trimmed by 1 base and V by 5 bases; bases with no gene match: 8. The germline CDR1 and CDR2 sequences are KGHSH and LQKENI.

This clonotype was counted only a few times. The chain uses TRBV18 and TRBJ1-2; no clear D. Germline assignment: CDR1 KGHSH and CDR2 LQKENI. V gave up 3 bases and J gave up 2 bases, with 7 bases separating them. The CDR3 has 13 residues. CDR3 amino acids: CASSPEQNYGYTF. For the CDR3, the DNA is TGTGCCAGCTCACCGGAACAGAACTATGGCTACACCTTC.

This clonotype appeared many times. The chain couples TRBV24-1 to TRBJ2-7; D possibly matches TRBD1 or TRBD2 (5 bases each). The V and J ends lost 6 bases and 2 bases respectively, with 19 bases between them. There are 16 residues in the CDR3. The germline CDR1 and CDR2 sequences are KGHDR and SFDVKD. The CDR3 nucleotides read TGTGCCACCAGTTCCGGGGCGGGTATAGTCCCCTACGAGCAGTACTTC. Protein product: CATSSGAGIVPYEQYF.

This clonotype was picked up many times. The chain joins TRBV7-9 to TRBJ1-1; a weak D match, TRBD1 (5 bases). Germline CDR1 and CDR2: SEHNR and FQNEAQ (reference sequence). The CDR3 loop spans 12 amino acids. V was cut by 6 bases and J by 4 bases, with 9 bases left in between. The CDR3 protein is CASSPGGTEAFF. CDR3 coding DNA: TGTGCCAGCAGTCCGGGGGGCACTGAAGCTTTCTTT.

About this clonotype itself: Compared with germline, one end of the junction differs, possibly owing to a read error. V usage is TRBV10-3 and J usage is TRBJ2-1, with D perhaps matching TRBD1 (6 bases). This CDR3 is built from 16 residues. The germline V gene encodes CDR1 ENHRY and CDR2 SYGVKD. The CDR3 region has the DNA TGTGCCATCAGTGAGTCTCTAGGGGGAACCTACGATGAGCAGTTCTTC. It is translated as CAISESLGGTYDEQFF.

The sample holds many counts of this clonotype. The chain recombines TRBV29-1 with TRBJ1-2; 8 bases align to TRBD1. J gave up 8 bases and V 8 bases, and 13 bases lay outside the gene matches. Germline V gene sequence: CDR1 SQVTM, CDR2 ANQGSEA. The CDR3 consists of 13 residues. For the CDR3, the DNA is TGCAGCATGCGGGACAGGAGACAAGAAGGCTACACCTTC. The encoded protein is CSMRDRRQEGYTF.

The chain uses TRBV29-1 and TRBJ2-6; TRBD1 matches at 7 bases. Germline CDR1 reads SQVTM; CDR2 reads ANQGSEA. The CDR3 contains 14 residues. V lost 5 bases, J lost 1 base, and 2 bases stayed unmatched. As DNA, the CDR3 is TGCAGCGTTCAGGGGGAGTCTGGGGCCAACGTCCTGACTTTC. Encoded protein: CSVQGESGANVLTF.

The rearrangement uses TRBV2 and TRBJ2-2, with D maybe TRBD1 (6 bases). There are 14 residues in the CDR3. V was cut by 7 bases and J by 6 bases, with 15 bases left in between. From germline, CDR1 is SNHLY and CDR2 FYNNEI. The CDR3 DNA sequence: TGTGCCAGCAACCCGGGACAACACGCCGGGGAGCTGTTTTTT. Its translation: CASNPGQHAGELFF. Based on the CDR3 plus reference TRBV2 and TRBJ2-2, the full variable domain is EPEVTQTPSHQVTQMGQEVILRCVPISNHLYFYWYRQILGQKVEFLVSFYNNEISEKSEIFDDQFSVERPDGSNFTLKIRSTKLEDSAMYFCASNPGQHAGELFFGEGSRLTVL.

This chain connects TRBV6-4 to TRBJ2-3; D is perhaps TRBD1 or TRBD2 (5 bases each). The germline CDR1 and CDR2 sequences are MRHNA and SNTAGT. Trimming took off 1 base at V and 4 bases at J, with 9 bases between the two ends. CDR3 length: 14 residues. This CDR3 reads CASSDFLGADTQYF. CDR3 in DNA: TGTGCCAGCAGTGACTTCTTGGGGGCAGATACGCAGTATTTT.

This rearrangement joins TRBV7-9 to TRBJ1-1, with D maybe TRBD1 (5 bases). The CDR3 covers 17 residues. V was shortened by 5 bases and J by 3 bases, with 22 bases between the two germline ends. Germline-derived CDR1 and CDR2 are SEHNR and FQNEAQ (reference sequence). The DNA of the CDR3 is TGTGCCAGCAGCCGGGGGGGGGTAAGCGGGCGGGACACTGAAGCTTTCTTT. It encodes CASSRGGVSGRDTEAFF.

The chain has TRBV7-9 and TRBJ2-1; TRBD1 agrees at 9 bases. This CDR3 has 16 amino acids. Per germline, CDR1 SEHNR and CDR2 FQNEAQ (reference sequence). V was pared by 3 bases and J by 7 bases, with 10 bases of the junction left unmatched. CDR3 in amino acids: CASSFPGTGMHNEQFF. In nucleotides, the CDR3 is TGTGCCAGCAGCTTTCCCGGGACAGGGATGCATAATGAGCAGTTCTTC.

This chain joins TRBV20-1 and TRBJ1-2; TRBD1 is a possible D gene (6 bases). This CDR3 spans 14 amino acids. Germline V gene data show CDR1 as DFQATT and CDR2 as SNEGSKA (reference sequence). V was cut by 6 bases and J by 8 bases, with 22 bases left in between. CDR3 sequence (DNA): TGCAGTGCCCCCGGTAAGGACAGCGTCGGAGGCTACACCTTC. Protein sequence: CSAPGKDSVGGYTF.

The sample holds many counts of this clonotype. One end of the junction fails to match germline, which may point to a read error. This chain uses TRBV27 with TRBJ1-1, with TRBD1 as a possible D gene (5 bases). The CDR3 totals 12 residues. CDR1 is MNHEY, CDR2 SMNVEV, per germline (reference sequence). CDR3 sequence reads: CASSYPGTAPLF. CDR3 nucleotides: TGTGCCAGCAGTTACCCCGGGACCGCTCCTCTCTTT.

In its sample, this clonotype was seen many times. The CDR3 sequence: CASSLSPPRSYNEQFF. The CDR3 bases are TGTGCCAGCAGCTTATCCCCCCCACGCTCCTACAATGAGCAGTTCTTC. V is TRBV7-2 and J is TRBJ2-1, with no clear D. The CDR3 extends over 16 amino acids. Trimming shortened V by 2 bases and J by 0 bases, and 11 bases separated the two germline ends. From germline, CDR1 is SGHTA and CDR2 FQGNSA.

The chain joins TRBV12-3 or TRBV12-4 to TRBJ2-2; D remains unclear. V dropped 2 bases and J dropped 6 bases, with 4 bases sitting between them. This CDR3 is built from 12 residues. DNA for the CDR3: TGTGCCAGCAGTTTAAATGCCGGGGAGCTGTTTTTT. Residues: CASSLNAGELFF.

Only a few counts were recorded for this clonotype. The CDR3 here is CASSYPGDFEQYF. In DNA form, the CDR3 reads TGTGCCAGCAGTTACCCGGGAGATTTCGAGCAGTACTTC. The chain has TRBV6-2 or TRBV6-3 and TRBJ2-7, with D possibly matching TRBD2 (6 bases). Trimming took 2 bases from V and 6 from J, leaving 11 bases between them. This CDR3 comprises 13 residues. The germline CDR1 and CDR2 sequences are MNHEY and SVGEGT.

The table lists this clonotype with many counts. The chain combines TRBV29-1 with TRBJ2-5; 10 positions match TRBD2. CDR1 and CDR2 (germline): SQVTM, ANQGSEA. The ends lost 8 bases at V and 4 bases at J; junction bases unmatched: 10. The CDR3 extends over 14 amino acids. The CDR3 DNA sequence: TGCAGCTTAACTAGCGGGGCCGTCGGAGAGACCCAGTACTTC. Protein product: CSLTSGAVGETQYF.

This clonotype was seen a handful of times. This chain uses TRBV28 with TRBJ1-4, with D unresolved. This CDR3 spans 13 amino acids. Germline V gene data show CDR1 as MDHEN and CDR2 as SYDVKM. V was cut by 2 bases and J by 8 bases, with 9 bases left in between. The CDR3, as DNA: TGTGCCAGCAGTTTAAGGTTAGGGGAAAAACTGTTTTTT. It specifies CASSLRLGEKLFF.

This clonotype was seen many times. The chain joins TRBV11-2 to TRBJ1-3; D might be TRBD1 (5 bases). The CDR3 spans 16 residues. From germline, CDR1 is SGHAT and CDR2 FQNNGV. The V end was cut by 0 bases, the J end by 2 bases, with 11 bases between. CDR3 in DNA: TGTGCCAGCAGCTTAGATCGGGGCAGGGCTGGAAACACCATATATTTT. Its protein product is CASSLDRGRAGNTIYF.

The chain recombines TRBV12-5 with TRBJ2-5; TRBD1 matches at 8 bases. This CDR3 has 14 residues. The germline V gene encodes CDR1 LGHNT and CDR2 FRNRAP. The V segment lost 1 base and the J segment 5 bases; nucleotides outside the gene matches: 3. CDR3 loop: CASGLARGPETQYF. CDR3 sequence (DNA): TGTGCTAGTGGTTTGGCCAGGGGGCCGGAGACCCAGTACTTC.

This clonotype was seen a few times. V usage is TRBV20-1 and J usage is TRBJ2-7; D is possibly TRBD1 (6 bases). Trimming took off 4 bases at V and 3 bases at J, with 10 bases between the two ends. Germline V lookup: CDR1 DFQATT, CDR2 SNEGSKA (reference sequence). This CDR3 comprises 12 residues. The CDR3 protein is CSAKTGNYEQYF. The CDR3 region has the DNA TGCAGTGCTAAAACAGGGAACTACGAGCAGTACTTC.

This clonotype was observed at least ten times. This chain links TRBV5-1 with TRBJ2-2; D may be TRBD1 (5 bases). Trimming shortened V by 5 bases and J by 1 base, and 9 bases separated the two germline ends. The germline gives CDR1 SGHRS, CDR2 YFSETQ. This CDR3 region has 14 residues. The CDR3 DNA is TGCGCCAGCAGTTGGCAGGGGAACACCGGGGAGCTGTTTTTT. It is translated as CASSWQGNTGELFF.

The J gene is TRBJ2-2, the V gene TRBV10-3, with a weak D call TRBD2 (5 bases). Trimming took off 3 bases at V and 2 bases at J, with 10 bases between the two ends. CDR1 and CDR2 (germline): ENHRY, SYGVKD. CDR3 length equals 15 residues. The CDR3 protein is CAISEATINTGELFF. The CDR3, as DNA: TGTGCCATCAGTGAAGCGACTATTAACACCGGGGAGCTGTTTTTT.